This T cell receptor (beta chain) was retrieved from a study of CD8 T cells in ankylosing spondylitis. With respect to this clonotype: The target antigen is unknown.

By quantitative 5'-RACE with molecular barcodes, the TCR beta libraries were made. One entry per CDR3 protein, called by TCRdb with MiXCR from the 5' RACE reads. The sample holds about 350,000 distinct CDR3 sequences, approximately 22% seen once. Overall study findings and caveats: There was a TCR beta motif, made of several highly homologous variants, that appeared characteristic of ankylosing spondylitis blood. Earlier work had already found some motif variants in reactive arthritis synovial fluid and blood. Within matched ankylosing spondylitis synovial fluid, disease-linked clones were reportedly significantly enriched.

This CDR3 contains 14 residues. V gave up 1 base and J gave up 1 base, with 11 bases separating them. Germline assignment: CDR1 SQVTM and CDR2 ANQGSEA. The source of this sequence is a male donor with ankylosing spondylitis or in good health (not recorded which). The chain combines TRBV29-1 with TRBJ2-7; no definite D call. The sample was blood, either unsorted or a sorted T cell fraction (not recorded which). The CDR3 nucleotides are TGCAGCGTTGAAGGGGGTTCACCTTCCTACGAGCAGTACTTC. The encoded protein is CSVEGGSPSYEQYF.